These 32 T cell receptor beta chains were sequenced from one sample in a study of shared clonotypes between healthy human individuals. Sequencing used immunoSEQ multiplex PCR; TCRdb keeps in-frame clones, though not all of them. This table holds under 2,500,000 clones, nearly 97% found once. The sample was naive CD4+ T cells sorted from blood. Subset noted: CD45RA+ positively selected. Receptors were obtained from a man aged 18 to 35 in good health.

CDR3 nucleotide sequence: TGCGCCAGCAGCCAGTTTGTGGGTGGTTCACCCCTCCACTTT. Its translation is CASSQFVGGSPLHF. J is TRBJ1-6 and V is TRBV4-3; no reliable D call. Trimming removed 3 bases from V and 9 bases from J, with 12 bases in between. This CDR3 has 14 amino acids. CDR1 is LGHNA, CDR2 YSLEER, per germline.

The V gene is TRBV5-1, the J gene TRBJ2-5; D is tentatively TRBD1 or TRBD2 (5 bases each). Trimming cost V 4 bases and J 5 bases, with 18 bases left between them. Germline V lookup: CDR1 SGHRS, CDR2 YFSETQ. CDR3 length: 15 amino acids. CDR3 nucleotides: TGCGCCAGCAGCGTACTTGGGGACCCATCGGAGACCCAGTACTTC. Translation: CASSVLGDPSETQYF.

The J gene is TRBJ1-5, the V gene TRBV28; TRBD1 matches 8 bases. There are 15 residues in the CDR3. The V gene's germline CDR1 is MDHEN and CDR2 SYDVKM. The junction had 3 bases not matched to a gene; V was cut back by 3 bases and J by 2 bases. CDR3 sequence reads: CASSFSGQGNQPQHF. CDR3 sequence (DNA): TGTGCCAGCAGTTTTTCGGGACAGGGCAATCAGCCCCAGCATTTT.

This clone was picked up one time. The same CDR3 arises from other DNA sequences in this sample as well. The CDR3 DNA reads as TGTGCCAGCAGTCGTAGGTCCGGGGAGCTGTTTTTT. This translates into CASSRRSGELFF. The chain has TRBV6-5 and TRBJ2-2; no clear D. Germline CDR1 reads MNHEY; CDR2 reads SVGAGI. The CDR3 has 12 residues. Deletions cut 5 bases from V and 6 bases from J, with 7 bases between.

For the CDR3, the DNA is TGTGCCAGCAGCAGCGGGACAGGTCGCACCTACGAGCAGTACTTC. It specifies CASSSGTGRTYEQYF. The chain combines TRBV7-6 with TRBJ2-7; weak D call: TRBD1 (8 bases). Trimming stripped 5 bases from V and 2 bases from J, with 16 bases between. Germline V gene lookup returns CDR1 SGHVS and CDR2 FNYEAQ. The CDR3 totals 15 residues.

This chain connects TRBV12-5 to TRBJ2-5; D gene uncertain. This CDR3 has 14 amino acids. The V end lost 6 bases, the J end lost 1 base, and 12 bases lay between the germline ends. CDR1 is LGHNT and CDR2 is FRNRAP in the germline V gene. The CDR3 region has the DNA TGTGCTAGTGGCCCTTCATGGTTCCAAGAGACCCAGTACTTC. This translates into CASGPSWFQETQYF.

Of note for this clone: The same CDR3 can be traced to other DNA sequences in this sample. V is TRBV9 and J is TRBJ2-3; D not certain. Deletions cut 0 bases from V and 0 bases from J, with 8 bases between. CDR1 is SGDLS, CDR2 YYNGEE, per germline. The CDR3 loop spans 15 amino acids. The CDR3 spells CASSVAVVSTDTQYF. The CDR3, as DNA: TGTGCCAGCAGCGTAGCGGTGGTGAGCACAGATACGCAGTATTTT.

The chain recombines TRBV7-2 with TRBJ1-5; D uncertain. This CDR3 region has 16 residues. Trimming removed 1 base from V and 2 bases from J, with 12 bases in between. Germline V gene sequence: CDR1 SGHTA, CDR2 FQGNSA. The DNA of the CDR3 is TGTGCCAGCAGCTTAGACGCGGGAAAGGGCAATCAGCCCCAGCATTTT. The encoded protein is CASSLDAGKGNQPQHF.

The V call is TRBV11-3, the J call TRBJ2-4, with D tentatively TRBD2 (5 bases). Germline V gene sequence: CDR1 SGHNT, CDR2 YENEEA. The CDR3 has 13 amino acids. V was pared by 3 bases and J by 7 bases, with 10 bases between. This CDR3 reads CASSFTLGNIQYF. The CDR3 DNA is TGTGCCAGCAGCTTTACACTAGGCAACATTCAGTACTTC.

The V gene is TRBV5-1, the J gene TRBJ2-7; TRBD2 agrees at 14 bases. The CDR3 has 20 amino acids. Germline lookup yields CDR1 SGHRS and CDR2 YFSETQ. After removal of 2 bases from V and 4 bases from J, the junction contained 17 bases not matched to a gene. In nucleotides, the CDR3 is TGCGCCAGCAGCTTCTTATCGGGACTAGCGGGAGCCGAAGGGTTATACGAGCAGTACTTC. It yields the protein CASSFLSGLAGAEGLYEQYF.

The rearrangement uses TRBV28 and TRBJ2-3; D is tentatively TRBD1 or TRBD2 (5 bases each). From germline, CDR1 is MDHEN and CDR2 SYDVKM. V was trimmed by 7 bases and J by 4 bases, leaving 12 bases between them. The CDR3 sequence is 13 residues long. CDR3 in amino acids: CASMRGGPDTQYF. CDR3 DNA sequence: TGTGCCAGCATGAGGGGTGGCCCAGATACGCAGTATTTT.

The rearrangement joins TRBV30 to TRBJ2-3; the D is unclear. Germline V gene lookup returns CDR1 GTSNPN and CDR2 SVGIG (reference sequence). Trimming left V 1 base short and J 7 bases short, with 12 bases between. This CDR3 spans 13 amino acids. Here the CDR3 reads CAWSEPPTHTQYF. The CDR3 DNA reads TGTGCCTGGAGTGAACCCCCGACCCATACGCAGTATTTT.

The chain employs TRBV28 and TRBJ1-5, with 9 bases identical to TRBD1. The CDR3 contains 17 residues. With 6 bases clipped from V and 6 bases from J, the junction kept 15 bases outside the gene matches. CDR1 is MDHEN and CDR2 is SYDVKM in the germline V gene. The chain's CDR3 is CASREYRPGTGSQPQHF. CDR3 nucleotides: TGTGCCAGCAGAGAATATAGGCCCGGGACAGGGAGTCAGCCCCAGCATTTT.

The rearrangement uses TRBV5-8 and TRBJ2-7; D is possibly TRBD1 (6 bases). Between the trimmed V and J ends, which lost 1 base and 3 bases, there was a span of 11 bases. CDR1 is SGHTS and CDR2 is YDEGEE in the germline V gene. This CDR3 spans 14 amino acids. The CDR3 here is CASSLTGIIYEQYF. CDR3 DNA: TGTGCCAGCAGCTTGACAGGGATCATCTACGAGCAGTACTTC.

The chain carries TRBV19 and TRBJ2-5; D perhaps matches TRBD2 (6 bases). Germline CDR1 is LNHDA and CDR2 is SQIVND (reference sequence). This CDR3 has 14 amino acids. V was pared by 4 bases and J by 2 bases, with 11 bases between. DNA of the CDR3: TGTGCCAGTAGTAGGGGACTGACTCAAGAGACCCAGTACTTC. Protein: CASSRGLTQETQYF.

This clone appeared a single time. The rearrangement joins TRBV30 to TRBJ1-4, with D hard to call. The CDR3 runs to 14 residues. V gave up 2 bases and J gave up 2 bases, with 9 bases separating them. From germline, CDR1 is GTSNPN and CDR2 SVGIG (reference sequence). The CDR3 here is CAWSHGGTNEKLFF. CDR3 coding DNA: TGTGCCTGGAGTCATGGCGGTACTAATGAAAAACTGTTTTTT. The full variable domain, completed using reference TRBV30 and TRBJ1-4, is SQTIHQWPATLVQPVGSPLSLECTVEGTSNPNLYWYRQAAGRGLQLLFYSVGIGQISSEVPQNLSASRPQDRQFILSSKKLLLSDSGFYLCAWSHGGTNEKLFFGSGTQLSVL.

CDR3 DNA sequence: TGTGCCAGCTGGACAGGGCATGGCTACACCTTC. Translation gives CASWTGHGYTF. The chain has TRBV25-1 and TRBJ1-2, with TRBD1 matching 8 bases. This CDR3 spans 11 amino acids. Germline trimming cut 8 bases from V and 6 bases from J; bases unmatched to any gene: 2. Looked up from germline, CDR1 is MGHDK and CDR2 is SYGVNS.

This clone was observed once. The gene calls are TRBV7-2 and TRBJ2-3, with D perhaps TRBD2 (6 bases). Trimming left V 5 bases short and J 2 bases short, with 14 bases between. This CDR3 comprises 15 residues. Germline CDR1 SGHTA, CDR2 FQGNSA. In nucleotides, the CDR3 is TGTGCCAGCAGCCTCGCGGGACTGCACACAGATACGCAGTATTTT. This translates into CASSLAGLHTDTQYF.

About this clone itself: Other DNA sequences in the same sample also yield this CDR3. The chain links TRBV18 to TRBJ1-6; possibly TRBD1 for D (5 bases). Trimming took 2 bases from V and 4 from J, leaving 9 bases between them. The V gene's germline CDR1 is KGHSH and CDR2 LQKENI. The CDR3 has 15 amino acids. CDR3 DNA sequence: TGTGCCAGCTCACCAGGGACGGGATATAATTCACCCCTCCACTTT. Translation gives CASSPGTGYNSPLHF.

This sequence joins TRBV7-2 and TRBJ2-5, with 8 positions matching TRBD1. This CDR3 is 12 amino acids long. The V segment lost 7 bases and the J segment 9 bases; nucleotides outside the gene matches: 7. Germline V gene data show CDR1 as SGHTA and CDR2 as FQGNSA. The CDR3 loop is CASTRDRMAQYF. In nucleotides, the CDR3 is TGTGCCAGCACCAGGGACAGGATGGCCCAGTACTTC. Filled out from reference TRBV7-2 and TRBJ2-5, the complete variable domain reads GAGVSQSPSNKVTEKGKDVELRCDPISGHTALYWYRQSLGQGLEFLIYFQGNSAPDKSGLPSDRFSAERTGGSVSTLTIQRTQQEDSAVYLCASTRDRMAQYFGPGTRLLVL.

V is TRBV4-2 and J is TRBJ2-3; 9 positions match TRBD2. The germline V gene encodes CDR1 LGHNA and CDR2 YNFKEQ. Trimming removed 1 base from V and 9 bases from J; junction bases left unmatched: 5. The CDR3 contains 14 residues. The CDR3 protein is CASSQAAGGQTQYF. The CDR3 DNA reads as TGTGCCAGCAGCCAAGCCGCGGGGGGGCAGACGCAGTATTTT.

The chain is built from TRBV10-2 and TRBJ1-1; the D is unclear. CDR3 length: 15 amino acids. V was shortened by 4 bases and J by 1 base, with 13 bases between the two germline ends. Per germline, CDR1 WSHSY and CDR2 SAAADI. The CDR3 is CASSGVKGENTEAFF. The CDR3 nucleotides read TGCGCCAGCAGTGGGGTAAAGGGAGAGAACACTGAAGCTTTCTTT.

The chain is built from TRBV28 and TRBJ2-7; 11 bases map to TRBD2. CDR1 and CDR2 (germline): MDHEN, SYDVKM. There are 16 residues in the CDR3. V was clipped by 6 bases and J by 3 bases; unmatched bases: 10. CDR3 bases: TGTGCCAGCAGCGGCGGGACTAGCGGTTATCTCTACGAGCAGTACTTC. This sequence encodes CASSGGTSGYLYEQYF. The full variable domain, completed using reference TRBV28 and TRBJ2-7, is DVKVTQSSRYLVKRTGEKVFLECVQDMDHENMFWYRQDPGLGLRLIYFSYDVKMKEKGDIPEGYSVSREKKERFSLILESASTNQTSMYLCASSGGTSGYLYEQYFGPGTRLTVT.

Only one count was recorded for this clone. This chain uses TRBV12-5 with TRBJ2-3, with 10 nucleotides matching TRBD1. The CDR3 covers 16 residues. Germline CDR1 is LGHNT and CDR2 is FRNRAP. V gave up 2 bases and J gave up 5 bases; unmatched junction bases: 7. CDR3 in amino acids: CASGLTGTGARDTQYF. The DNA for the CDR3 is TGTGCTAGTGGTTTGACCGGGACAGGGGCCCGAGATACGCAGTATTTT.

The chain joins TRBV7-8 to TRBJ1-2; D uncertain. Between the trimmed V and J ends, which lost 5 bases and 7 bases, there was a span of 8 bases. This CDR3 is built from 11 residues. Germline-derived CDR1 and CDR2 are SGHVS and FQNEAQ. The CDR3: CASSAYRGYTF. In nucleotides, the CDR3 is TGTGCCAGCAGCGCTTATCGTGGCTACACCTTC. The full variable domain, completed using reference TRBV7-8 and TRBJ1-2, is GAGVSQSPRYKVAKRGQDVALRCDPISGHVSLFWYQQALGQGPEFLTYFQNEAQLDKSGLPSDRFFAERPEGSVSTLKIQRTQQEDSAVYLCASSAYRGYTFGSGTRLTVV.

The CDR3 region has the DNA TGTGCCAGTAAGAGGGAGGCCGGCACAGATACGCAGTATTTT. This encodes CASKREAGTDTQYF. The chain couples TRBV2 to TRBJ2-3; a possible D gene is TRBD2 (6 bases). Trimming removed 9 bases at V and 1 base at J, with 14 bases between. The germline CDR1 and CDR2 sequences are SNHLY and FYNNEI. The CDR3 totals 14 residues.

The CDR3 spells CASSPLAGATYNEQFF. The DNA for the CDR3 is TGTGCCAGCTCACCCCTAGCGGGGGCAACGTACAATGAGCAGTTCTTC. V is TRBV18 and J is TRBJ2-1; 10 bases are shared with TRBD2. V lost 3 bases and J lost 4; bases outside the gene matches: 6. This CDR3 is built from 16 residues. Germline values: CDR1 KGHSH, CDR2 LQKENI.

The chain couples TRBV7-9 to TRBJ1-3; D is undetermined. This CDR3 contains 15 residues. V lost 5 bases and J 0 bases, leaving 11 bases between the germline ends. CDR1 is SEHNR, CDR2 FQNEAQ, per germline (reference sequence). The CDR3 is CASSLQILSGNTIYF. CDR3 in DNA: TGTGCCAGCAGCCTACAAATACTCTCTGGAAACACCATATATTTT. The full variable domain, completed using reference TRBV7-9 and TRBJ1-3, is DTGVSQNPRHKITKRGQNVTFRCDPISEHNRLYWYRQTLGQGPEFLTYFQNEAQLEKSRLLSDRFSAERPKGSFSTLEIQRTEQGDSAMYLCASSLQILSGNTIYFGEGSWLTVV.

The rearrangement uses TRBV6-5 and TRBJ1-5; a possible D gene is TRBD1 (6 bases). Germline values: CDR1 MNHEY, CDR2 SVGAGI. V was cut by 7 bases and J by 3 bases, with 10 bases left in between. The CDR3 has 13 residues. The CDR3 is CASKTGINQPQHF. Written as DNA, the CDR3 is TGTGCCAGCAAAACAGGGATCAATCAGCCCCAGCATTTT.

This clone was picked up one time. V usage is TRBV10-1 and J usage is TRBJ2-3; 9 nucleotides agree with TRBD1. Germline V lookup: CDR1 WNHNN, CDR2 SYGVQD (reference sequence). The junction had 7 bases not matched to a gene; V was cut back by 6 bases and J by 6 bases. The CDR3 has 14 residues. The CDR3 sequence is CASSRDRVLDTQYF. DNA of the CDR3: TGCGCCAGCAGCCGGGACAGGGTTCTTGATACGCAGTATTTT.

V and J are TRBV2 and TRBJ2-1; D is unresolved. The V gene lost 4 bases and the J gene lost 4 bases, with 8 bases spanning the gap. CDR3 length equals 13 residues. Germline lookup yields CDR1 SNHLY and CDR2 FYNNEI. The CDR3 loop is CASSAQSYNEQFF. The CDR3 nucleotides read TGTGCCAGCAGTGCCCAGTCTTACAATGAGCAGTTCTTC.

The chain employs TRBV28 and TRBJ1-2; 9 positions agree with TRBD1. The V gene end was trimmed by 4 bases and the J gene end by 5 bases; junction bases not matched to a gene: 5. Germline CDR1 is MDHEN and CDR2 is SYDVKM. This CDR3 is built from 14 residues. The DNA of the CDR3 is TGTGCCAGCAGTTATACAGGGGGCAGGTATGGCTACACCTTC. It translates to CASSYTGGRYGYTF.